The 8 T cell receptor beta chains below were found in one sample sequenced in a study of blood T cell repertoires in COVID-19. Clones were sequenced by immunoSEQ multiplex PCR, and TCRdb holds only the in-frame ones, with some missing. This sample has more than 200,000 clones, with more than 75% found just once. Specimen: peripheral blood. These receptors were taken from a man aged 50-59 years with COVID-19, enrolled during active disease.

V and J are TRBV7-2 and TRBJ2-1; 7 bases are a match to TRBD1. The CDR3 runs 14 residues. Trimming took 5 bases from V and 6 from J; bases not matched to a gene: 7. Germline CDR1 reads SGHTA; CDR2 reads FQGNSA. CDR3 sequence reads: CASSGGQVLNEQFF. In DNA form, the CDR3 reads TGTGCCAGCAGCGGAGGACAGGTCCTCAATGAGCAGTTCTTC.

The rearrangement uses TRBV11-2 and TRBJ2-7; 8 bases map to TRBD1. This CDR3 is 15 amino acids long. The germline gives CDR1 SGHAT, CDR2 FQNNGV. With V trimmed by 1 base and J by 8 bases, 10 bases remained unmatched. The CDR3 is CASSLAGGAGIQQYF. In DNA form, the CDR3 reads TGTGCCAGCAGCTTAGCAGGGGGCGCGGGTATCCAGCAGTACTTC.

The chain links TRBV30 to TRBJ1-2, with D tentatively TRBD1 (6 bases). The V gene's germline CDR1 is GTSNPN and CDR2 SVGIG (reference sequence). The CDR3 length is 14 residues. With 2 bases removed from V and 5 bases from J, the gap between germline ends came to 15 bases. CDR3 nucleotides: TGTGCCTGGAGTCTAGGTTGGCAGGGGTATGGCTACACCTTC. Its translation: CAWSLGWQGYGYTF.

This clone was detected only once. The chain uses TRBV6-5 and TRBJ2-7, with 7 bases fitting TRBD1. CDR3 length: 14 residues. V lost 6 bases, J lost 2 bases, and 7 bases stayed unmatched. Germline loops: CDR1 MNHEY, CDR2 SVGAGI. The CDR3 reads CASRYTGTAYEQYF. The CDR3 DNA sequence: TGTGCCAGCAGATATACCGGGACAGCCTACGAGCAGTACTTC.

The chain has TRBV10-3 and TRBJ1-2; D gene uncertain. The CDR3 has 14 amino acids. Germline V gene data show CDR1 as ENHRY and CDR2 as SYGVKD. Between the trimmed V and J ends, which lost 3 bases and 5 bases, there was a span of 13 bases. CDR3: CAISEGRLGYGYTF. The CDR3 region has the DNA TGTGCCATCAGTGAAGGCCGACTCGGATATGGCTACACCTTC.

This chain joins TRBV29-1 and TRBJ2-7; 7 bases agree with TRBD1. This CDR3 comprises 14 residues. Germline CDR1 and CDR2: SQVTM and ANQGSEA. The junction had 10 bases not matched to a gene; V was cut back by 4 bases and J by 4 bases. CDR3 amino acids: CSVGRTGSFYEQYF. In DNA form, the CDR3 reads TGCAGCGTTGGCAGGACAGGCTCCTTTTACGAGCAGTACTTC.

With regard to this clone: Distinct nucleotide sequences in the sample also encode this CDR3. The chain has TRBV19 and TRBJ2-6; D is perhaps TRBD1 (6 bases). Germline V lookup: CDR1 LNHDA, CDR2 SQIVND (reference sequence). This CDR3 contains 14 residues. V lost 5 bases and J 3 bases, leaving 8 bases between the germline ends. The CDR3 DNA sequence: TGTGCCAGTAGTTCAGGGGATGGGGCCAACGTCCTGACTTTC. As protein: CASSSGDGANVLTF.

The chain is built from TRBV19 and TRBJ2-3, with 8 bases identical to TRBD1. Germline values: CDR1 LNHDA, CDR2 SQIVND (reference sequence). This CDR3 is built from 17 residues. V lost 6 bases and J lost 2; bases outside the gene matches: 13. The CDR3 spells CASSSRLGQGVTDTQYF. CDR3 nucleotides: TGTGCCAGTAGCTCAAGACTAGGACAGGGAGTCACAGATACGCAGTATTTT.